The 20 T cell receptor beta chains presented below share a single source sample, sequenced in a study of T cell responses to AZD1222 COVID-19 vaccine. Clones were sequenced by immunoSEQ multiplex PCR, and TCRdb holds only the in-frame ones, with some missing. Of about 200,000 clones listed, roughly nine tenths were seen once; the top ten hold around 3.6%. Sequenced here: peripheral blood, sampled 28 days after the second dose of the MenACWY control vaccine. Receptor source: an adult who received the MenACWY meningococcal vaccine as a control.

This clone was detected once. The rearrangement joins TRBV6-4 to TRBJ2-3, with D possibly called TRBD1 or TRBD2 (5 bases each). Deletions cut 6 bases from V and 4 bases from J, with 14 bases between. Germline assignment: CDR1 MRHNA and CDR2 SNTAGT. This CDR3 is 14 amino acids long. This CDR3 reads CASSAQRGSDTQYF. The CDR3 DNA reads TGTGCCAGCAGCGCCCAGAGGGGATCAGATACGCAGTATTTT.

Here the CDR3 reads CSVPINTEAFF. CDR3 in DNA: TGCAGCGTGCCAATAAACACTGAAGCTTTCTTT. V and J are TRBV29-1 and TRBJ1-1; D ambiguous. The V gene's germline CDR1 is SQVTM and CDR2 ANQGSEA. V lost 6 bases and J 2 bases, leaving 7 bases between the germline ends. This CDR3 region has 11 residues.

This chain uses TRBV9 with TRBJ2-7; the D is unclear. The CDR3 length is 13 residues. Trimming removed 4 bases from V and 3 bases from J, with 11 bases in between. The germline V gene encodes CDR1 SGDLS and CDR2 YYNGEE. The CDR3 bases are TGTGCCAGCAGCCCCACGGACGACTACGAGCAGTACTTC. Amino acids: CASSPTDDYEQYF.

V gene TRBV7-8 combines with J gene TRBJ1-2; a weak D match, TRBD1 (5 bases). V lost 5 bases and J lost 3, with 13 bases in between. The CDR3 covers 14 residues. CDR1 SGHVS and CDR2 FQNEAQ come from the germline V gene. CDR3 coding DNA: TGTGCCAGCAGCGTAGGAGGGGAGGACTATGGCTACACCTTC. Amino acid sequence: CASSVGGEDYGYTF.

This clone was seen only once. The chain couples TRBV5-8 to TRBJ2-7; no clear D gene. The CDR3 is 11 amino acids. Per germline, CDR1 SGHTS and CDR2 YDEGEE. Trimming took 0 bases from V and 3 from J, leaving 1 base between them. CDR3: CASSLGYEQYF. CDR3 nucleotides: TGTGCCAGCAGCTTGGGCTACGAGCAGTACTTC.

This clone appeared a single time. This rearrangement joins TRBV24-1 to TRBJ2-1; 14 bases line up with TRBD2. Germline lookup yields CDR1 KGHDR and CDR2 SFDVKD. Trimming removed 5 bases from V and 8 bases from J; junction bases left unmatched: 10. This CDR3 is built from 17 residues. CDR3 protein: CATSAFRLAGGVYEQFF. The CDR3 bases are TGTGCCACCAGTGCGTTTAGACTAGCGGGAGGGGTATATGAGCAGTTCTTC.

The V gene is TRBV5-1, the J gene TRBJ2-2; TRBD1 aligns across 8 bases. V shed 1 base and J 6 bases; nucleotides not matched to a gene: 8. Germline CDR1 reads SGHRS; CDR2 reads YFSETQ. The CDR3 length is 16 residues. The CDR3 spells CASSLQGAKVPGELFF. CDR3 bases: TGCGCCAGCAGCTTGCAGGGGGCAAAGGTCCCCGGGGAGCTGTTTTTT.

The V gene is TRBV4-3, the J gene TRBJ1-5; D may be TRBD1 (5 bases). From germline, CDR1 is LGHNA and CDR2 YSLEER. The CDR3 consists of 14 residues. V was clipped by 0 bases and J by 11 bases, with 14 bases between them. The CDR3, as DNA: TGCGCCAGCAGCCAAGATGCGGGACTTGGGGCCCAGCATTTT. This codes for CASSQDAGLGAQHF.

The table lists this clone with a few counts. CDR3 bases: TGTGCCAGCACAATATCCGGTACTGGAAACACCATATATTTT. It specifies CASTISGTGNTIYF. V and J are TRBV2 and TRBJ1-3; D not certain. This CDR3 has 14 residues. Germline V gene sequence: CDR1 SNHLY, CDR2 FYNNEI. With 7 bases removed from V and 2 bases from J, the gap between germline ends came to 12 bases.

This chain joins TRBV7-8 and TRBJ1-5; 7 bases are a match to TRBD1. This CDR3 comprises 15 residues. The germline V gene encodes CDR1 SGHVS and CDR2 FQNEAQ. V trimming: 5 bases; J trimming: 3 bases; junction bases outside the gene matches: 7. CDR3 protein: CASSPQRGLNQPQHF. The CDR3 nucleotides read TGTGCCAGCAGCCCGCAGAGGGGGCTCAATCAGCCCCAGCATTTT.

The CDR3 DNA follows: TGTGCCAGCAGCTGGGCGGGGGGTGGCTACACCTTC. Translated, it gives CASSWAGGGYTF. This rearrangement joins TRBV5-6 to TRBJ1-2; a weak D match, TRBD1 (5 bases). The germline V gene encodes CDR1 SGHDT and CDR2 YYEEEE. V lost 3 bases to trimming and J lost 7 bases, with 10 bases between them. CDR3 length equals 12 residues.

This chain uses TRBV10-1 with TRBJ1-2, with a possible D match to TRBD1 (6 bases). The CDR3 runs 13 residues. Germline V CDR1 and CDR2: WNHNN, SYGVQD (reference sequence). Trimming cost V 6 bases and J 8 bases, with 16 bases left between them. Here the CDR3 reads CASRPRQVYGYTF. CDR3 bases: TGCGCCAGCAGACCCCGACAGGTTTACGGCTACACCTTC.

CDR3 region: CASSPDTNYGYTF. The CDR3 region has the DNA TGTGCCAGCAGTCCCGACACTAACTATGGCTACACCTTC. V and J are TRBV28 and TRBJ1-2; D is unresolved. Germline V gene lookup returns CDR1 MDHEN and CDR2 SYDVKM. There are 13 residues in the CDR3. Trimming pared 5 bases from V and 0 bases from J, leaving 7 bases between.

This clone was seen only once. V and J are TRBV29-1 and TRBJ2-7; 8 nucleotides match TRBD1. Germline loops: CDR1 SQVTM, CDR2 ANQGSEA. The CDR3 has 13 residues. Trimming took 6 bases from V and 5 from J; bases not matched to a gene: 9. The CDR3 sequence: CSVHPRGRDEQYF. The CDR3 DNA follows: TGCAGCGTCCATCCCAGGGGGCGCGACGAGCAGTACTTC.

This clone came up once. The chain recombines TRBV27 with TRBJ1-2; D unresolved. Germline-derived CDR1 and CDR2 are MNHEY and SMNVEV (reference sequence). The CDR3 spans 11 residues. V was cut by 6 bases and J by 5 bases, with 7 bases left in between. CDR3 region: CASRDTYGYTF. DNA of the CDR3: TGTGCCAGCAGAGACACTTATGGCTACACCTTC.

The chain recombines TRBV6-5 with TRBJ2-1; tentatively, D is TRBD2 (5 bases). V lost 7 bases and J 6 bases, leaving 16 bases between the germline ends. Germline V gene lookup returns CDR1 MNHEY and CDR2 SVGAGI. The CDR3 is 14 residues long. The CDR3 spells CASTVGRPINEQFF. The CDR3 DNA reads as TGTGCCAGCACCGTGGGGAGACCCATCAATGAGCAGTTCTTC.

CDR3 loop: CSARGQGSYGYTF. For the CDR3, the DNA is TGCAGCGCGAGAGGACAGGGATCATATGGCTACACCTTC. This rearrangement joins TRBV29-1 to TRBJ1-2; 8 nucleotides agree with TRBD1. V trimming: 7 bases; J trimming: 5 bases; junction bases outside the gene matches: 9. Germline assignment: CDR1 SQVTM and CDR2 ANQGSEA. This CDR3 is built from 13 residues.

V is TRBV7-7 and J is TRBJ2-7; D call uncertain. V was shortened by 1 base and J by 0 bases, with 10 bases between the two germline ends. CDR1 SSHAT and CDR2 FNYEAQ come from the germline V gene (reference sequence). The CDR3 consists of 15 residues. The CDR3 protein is CASSLGDGPSYEQYF. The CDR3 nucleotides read TGTGCCAGCAGCTTAGGAGACGGGCCCTCCTACGAGCAGTACTTC. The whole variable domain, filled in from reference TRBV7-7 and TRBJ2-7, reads GAGVSQSPRYKVTKRGQDVTLRCDPISSHATLYWYQQALGQGPEFLTYFNYEAQPDKSGLPSDRFSAERPEGSISTLTIQRTEQRDSAMYRCASSLGDGPSYEQYFGPGTRLTVT.

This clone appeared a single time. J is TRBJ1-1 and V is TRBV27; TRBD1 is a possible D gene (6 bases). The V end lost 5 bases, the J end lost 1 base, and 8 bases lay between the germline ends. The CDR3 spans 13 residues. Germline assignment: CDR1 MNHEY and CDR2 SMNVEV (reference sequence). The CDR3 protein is CASSPRGNTEAFF. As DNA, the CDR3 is TGTGCCAGCAGTCCCAGGGGGAACACTGAAGCTTTCTTT.

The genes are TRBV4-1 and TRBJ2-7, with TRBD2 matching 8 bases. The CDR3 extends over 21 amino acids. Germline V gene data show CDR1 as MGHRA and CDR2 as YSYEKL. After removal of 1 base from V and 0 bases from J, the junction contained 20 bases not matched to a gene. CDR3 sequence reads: CASSQAHQHSPTSGSSYEQYF. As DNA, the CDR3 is TGCGCCAGCAGCCAAGCACACCAACACAGCCCCACTAGCGGTAGCTCCTACGAGCAGTACTTC.